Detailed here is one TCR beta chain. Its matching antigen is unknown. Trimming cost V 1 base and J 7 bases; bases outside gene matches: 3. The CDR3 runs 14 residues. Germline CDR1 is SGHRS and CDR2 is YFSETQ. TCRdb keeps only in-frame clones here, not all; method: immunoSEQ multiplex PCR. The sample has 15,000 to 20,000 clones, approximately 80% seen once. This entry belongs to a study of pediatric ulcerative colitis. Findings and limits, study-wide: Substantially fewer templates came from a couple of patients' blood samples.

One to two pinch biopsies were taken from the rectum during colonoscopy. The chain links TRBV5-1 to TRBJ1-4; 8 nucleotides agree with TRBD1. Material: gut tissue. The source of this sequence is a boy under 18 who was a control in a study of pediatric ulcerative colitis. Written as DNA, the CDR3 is TGCGCCAGCAGCTTGACAGGGGGGAGTGAAAAACTGTTTTTT. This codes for CASSLTGGSEKLFF.